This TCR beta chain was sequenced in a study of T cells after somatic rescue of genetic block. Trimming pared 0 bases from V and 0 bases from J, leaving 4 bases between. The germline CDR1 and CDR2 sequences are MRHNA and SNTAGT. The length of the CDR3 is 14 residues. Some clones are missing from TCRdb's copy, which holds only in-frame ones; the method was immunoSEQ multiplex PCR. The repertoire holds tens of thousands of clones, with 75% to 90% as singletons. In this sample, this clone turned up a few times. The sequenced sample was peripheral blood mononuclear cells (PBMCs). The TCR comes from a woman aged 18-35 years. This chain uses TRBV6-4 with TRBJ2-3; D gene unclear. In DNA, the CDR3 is TGTGCCAGCAGTGACTCGGACAGCACAGATACGCAGTATTTT. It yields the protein CASSDSDSTDTQYF.